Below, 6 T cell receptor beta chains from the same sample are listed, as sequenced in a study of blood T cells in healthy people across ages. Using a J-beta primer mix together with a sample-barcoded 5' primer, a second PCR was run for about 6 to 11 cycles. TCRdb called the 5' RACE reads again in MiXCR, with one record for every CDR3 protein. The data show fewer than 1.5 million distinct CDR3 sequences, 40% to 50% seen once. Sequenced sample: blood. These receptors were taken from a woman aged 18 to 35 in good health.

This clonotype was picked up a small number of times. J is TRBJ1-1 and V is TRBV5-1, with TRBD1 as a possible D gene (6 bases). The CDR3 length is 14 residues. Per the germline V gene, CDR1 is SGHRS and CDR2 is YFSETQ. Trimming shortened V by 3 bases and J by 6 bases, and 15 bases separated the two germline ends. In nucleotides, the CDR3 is TGCGCCAGCAGCTCCACAGGGTCAGAGGCTGAAGCTTTCTTT. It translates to CASSSTGSEAEAFF.

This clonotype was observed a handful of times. DNA for the CDR3: TGTGCCAGCAGGCCAACGGGACAGCTCTATGGCTACACCTTC. The encoded protein is CASRPTGQLYGYTF. The chain combines TRBV6-4 with TRBJ1-2; 7 bases align to TRBD1. The V and J ends lost 6 bases and 4 bases, in that order; junction bases with no gene match: 8. The germline V gene has CDR1 MRHNA and CDR2 SNTAGT. CDR3 length equals 14 residues.

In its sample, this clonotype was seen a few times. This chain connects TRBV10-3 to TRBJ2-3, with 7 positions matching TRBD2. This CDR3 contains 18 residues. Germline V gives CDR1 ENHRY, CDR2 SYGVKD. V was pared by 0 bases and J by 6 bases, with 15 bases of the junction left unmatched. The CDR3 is CAISESLSGVHTGDTQYF. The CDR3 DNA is TGTGCCATCAGTGAGTCCCTGAGCGGGGTACATACGGGGGATACGCAGTATTTT.

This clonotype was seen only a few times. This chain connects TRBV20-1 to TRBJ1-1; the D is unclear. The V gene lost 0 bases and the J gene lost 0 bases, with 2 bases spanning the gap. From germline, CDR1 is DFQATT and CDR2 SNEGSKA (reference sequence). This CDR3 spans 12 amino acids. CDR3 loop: CSARDLNTEAFF. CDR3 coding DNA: TGCAGTGCTAGAGATTTGAACACTGAAGCTTTCTTT.

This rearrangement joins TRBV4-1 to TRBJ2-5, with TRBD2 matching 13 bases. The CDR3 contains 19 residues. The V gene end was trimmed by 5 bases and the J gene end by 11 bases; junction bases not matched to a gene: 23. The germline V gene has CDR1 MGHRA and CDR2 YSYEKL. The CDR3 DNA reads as TGCGCCAGCAGCTTGGGGCCTCTTACGGGACTAGCGGGAAACAATGAGCAGTACTTC. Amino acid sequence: CASSLGPLTGLAGNNEQYF.

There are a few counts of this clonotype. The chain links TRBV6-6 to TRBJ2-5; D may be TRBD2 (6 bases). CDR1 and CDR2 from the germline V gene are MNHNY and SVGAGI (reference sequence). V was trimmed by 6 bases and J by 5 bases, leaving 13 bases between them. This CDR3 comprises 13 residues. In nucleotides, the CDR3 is TGTGCCAGCAGCATCACTAGCCGGGAGACCCAGTACTTC. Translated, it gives CASSITSRETQYF.